This T cell receptor beta chain was documented in a study of T cell responses to AZD1222 COVID-19 vaccine. Study conclusions and caveats: The study identified only five to seven AZD1222 recipients as seropositive at baseline.

With 6 bases clipped from V and 1 base from J, the junction kept 2 bases outside the gene matches. CDR3 length: 13 residues. Per the germline V gene, CDR1 is MNHEY and CDR2 is SVGAGI. Sequencing was performed with immunoSEQ multiplex PCR; in TCRdb, only in-frame clones are kept and a portion is missing. The sample gives about 93,000 clones, roughly 86% of which show up once; about 2.7% is in the top ten. As for this clone: Its target is not known. Other DNA sequences in the same sample also yield this CDR3.

This specimen consisted of peripheral blood, obtained on day 0 of MenACWY control vaccination. The TCR was taken from an adult in good health. This rearrangement joins TRBV6-5 to TRBJ1-2, with 7 nucleotides matching TRBD1. Here the CDR3 reads CASRRDSNYGYTF. Written as DNA, the CDR3 is TGTGCCAGCAGACGGGACAGTAACTATGGCTACACCTTC.